The 17 T cell receptor beta chains listed next were all sequenced from one sample in a study of shared clonotypes between healthy human individuals. Here immunoSEQ multiplex PCR was the method, and the copy in TCRdb shows in-frame clones only, minus some. The top ten hold 0.45% of the sample, which has approximately 1.5 million clones, 95% to 99% seen once. Sequencing was carried out using naive CD4+ T cells sorted from blood. The subset is: CD45RA+ positively selected. These receptors were taken from a man in his thirties or forties in good health.

As for this clone: Sequence at one end of the junction differs from germline and may be a read error. The chain has TRBV6-5 and TRBJ2-2; D may be TRBD1 or TRBD2 (5 bases each). CDR1 and CDR2 (germline): MNHEY, SVGAGI. This CDR3 region has 16 residues. This CDR3 reads CASCYLGRPHTGELFF. The DNA for the CDR3 is TGTGCCAGCTGTTATTTGGGACGTCCACACACCGGGGAGCTGTTTTTT.

The chain employs TRBV6-1 and TRBJ2-7; D is uncertain. This CDR3 is built from 13 residues. The germline gives CDR1 MNHNS, CDR2 SASEGT. The V end was cut by 2 bases, the J end by 2 bases, with 7 bases between. CDR3 sequence reads: CASSEPQTYEQYF. Written as DNA, the CDR3 is TGTGCCAGCAGTGAACCCCAAACCTACGAGCAGTACTTC.

The gene calls are TRBV5-1 and TRBJ2-7, with D possibly matching TRBD1 (5 bases). The CDR3 loop spans 16 amino acids. Trimming took off 0 bases at V and 2 bases at J, with 15 bases between the two ends. The germline gives CDR1 SGHRS, CDR2 YFSETQ. The DNA for the CDR3 is TGCGCCAGCAGCTTGGCCAGGGCACGTCCAACCTACGAGCAGTACTTC. Amino acids: CASSLARARPTYEQYF.

The CDR3 loop reads CASSLSSGRAYSSHEQYF. CDR3 sequence (DNA): TGTGCCAGCAGCTTATCAAGCGGGAGGGCCTACTCCTCTCACGAGCAGTACTTC. This chain joins TRBV5-6 and TRBJ2-7; 10 nucleotides match TRBD2. The ends lost 2 bases at V and 5 bases at J; junction bases unmatched: 16. Germline V gene lookup returns CDR1 SGHDT and CDR2 YYEEEE. The CDR3 runs 18 residues. Based on the CDR3 plus reference TRBV5-6 and TRBJ2-7, the full variable domain is DAGVTQSPTHLIKTRGQQVTLRCSPKSGHDTVSWYQQALGQGPQFIFQYYEEEERQRGNFPDRFSGHQFPNYSSELNVNALLLGDSALYLCASSLSSGRAYSSHEQYFGPGTRLTVT.

The genes are TRBV9 and TRBJ1-1, with a possible D match to TRBD1 (5 bases). Germline CDR1 SGDLS, CDR2 YYNGEE. Trimming took 0 bases from V and 6 from J, leaving 12 bases between them. The CDR3 totals 14 residues. CDR3 protein: CASSVAGGSAEAFF. In DNA, the CDR3 is TGTGCCAGCAGCGTAGCTGGGGGATCAGCTGAAGCTTTCTTT.

The V call is TRBV29-1, the J call TRBJ2-2, with 10 positions matching TRBD2. This CDR3 has 14 residues. In germline, CDR1 is SQVTM, CDR2 ANQGSEA. J gave up 6 bases and V 6 bases, and 7 bases lay outside the gene matches. The CDR3 DNA reads as TGCAGCGTAGGACTTCTAGCGGGAGCCGGGGAGCTGTTTTTT. This codes for CSVGLLAGAGELFF.

J is TRBJ1-2 and V is TRBV18; D might be TRBD1 (5 bases). The V end lost 3 bases, the J end lost 3 bases, and 11 bases lay between the germline ends. CDR1 and CDR2 (germline): KGHSH, LQKENI. The CDR3 totals 14 residues. In DNA form, the CDR3 reads TGTGCCAGCTCACCCGACAGTCTTGACTATGGCTACACCTTC. Translating gives CASSPDSLDYGYTF.

The CDR3 here is CASSIQGKSTDTQYF. In DNA form, the CDR3 reads TGTGCCAGTAGTATACAGGGAAAGAGCACAGATACGCAGTATTTT. This rearrangement joins TRBV19 to TRBJ2-3; possible D gene TRBD1, 5 bases. This CDR3 is 15 amino acids long. The ends were cut back, 2 bases at V and 0 bases at J, with 9 bases in the middle. Germline V CDR1 and CDR2: LNHDA, SQIVND (reference sequence).

Details on this clone: At one end the junction does not follow the germline gene, possibly because of a read error. The CDR3 reads CANSLGKGIYGYTF. CDR3 bases: TGCGCCAACAGCTTGGGCAAAGGCATCTATGGCTACACCTTC. This sequence joins TRBV5-1 and TRBJ1-2; the D is unclear. This CDR3 contains 14 residues. Germline V gene data show CDR1 as SGHRS and CDR2 as YFSETQ.

This clone was observed a handful of times. The chain carries TRBV18 and TRBJ2-1; unclear D gene. The V end lost 2 bases, the J end lost 0 bases, and 8 bases lay between the germline ends. Germline-derived CDR1 and CDR2 are KGHSH and LQKENI. The CDR3 loop spans 15 amino acids. The chain's CDR3 is CASSPYVSSYNEQFF. CDR3 coding DNA: TGTGCCAGCTCACCATACGTCAGCTCCTACAATGAGCAGTTCTTC. Full variable domain (missing parts from reference TRBV18 and TRBJ2-1): NAGVMQNPRHLVRRRGQEARLRCSPMKGHSHVYWYRQLPEEGLKFMVYLQKENIIDESGMPKERFSAEFPKEGPSILRIQQVVRGDSAAYFCASSPYVSSYNEQFFGPGTRLTVL.

The CDR3 region has the DNA TGTGCCAGCAGCCTGTGGACTAGCGGGTCTTACAATGAGCAGTTCTTC. Translating gives CASSLWTSGSYNEQFF. The chain recombines TRBV9 with TRBJ2-1; TRBD2 matches 11 bases. Germline V gene data show CDR1 as SGDLS and CDR2 as YYNGEE. V shed 4 bases, J shed 4 bases, and the junction held 7 bases outside the gene matches. There are 16 residues in the CDR3. Full variable domain (rest looked up from reference TRBV9 and TRBJ2-1): DSGVTQTPKHLITATGQRVTLRCSPRSGDLSVYWYQQSLDQGLQFLIQYYNGEERAKGNILERFSAQQFPDLHSELNLSSLELGDSALYFCASSLWTSGSYNEQFFGPGTRLTVL.

CDR3 bases: TGTGCCAGCAGCTTAGTGGTCAGCACGGAGACCCAGTACTTC. Its protein is CASSLVVSTETQYF. The chain combines TRBV11-2 with TRBJ2-5; D gene ambiguous. Trimming removed 1 base from V and 5 bases from J, with 11 bases in between. From germline, CDR1 is SGHAT and CDR2 FQNNGV. The CDR3 extends over 14 amino acids.

To note about this clone: Other DNA sequences of this sample code for an identical CDR3. This rearrangement joins TRBV7-2 to TRBJ2-7; D remains ambiguous. The CDR3 has 13 amino acids. With 1 base removed from V and 0 bases from J, the gap between germline ends came to 4 bases. Germline loops: CDR1 SGHTA, CDR2 FQGNSA. The DNA for the CDR3 is TGTGCCAGCAGCTTAGGGAACTCCTACGAGCAGTACTTC. Translating it yields CASSLGNSYEQYF.

The chain combines TRBV9 with TRBJ2-7; 8 bases line up with TRBD1. J gave up 0 bases and V 0 bases, and 5 bases lay outside the gene matches. The length of the CDR3 is 16 residues. CDR1 is SGDLS, CDR2 YYNGEE, per germline. The CDR3 loop reads CASSVGQGLGSYEQYF. The CDR3 DNA follows: TGTGCCAGCAGCGTAGGACAGGGGTTAGGCTCCTACGAGCAGTACTTC.

A single count supports this clone. The rearrangement joins TRBV11-3 to TRBJ2-2; TRBD2 matches at 10 bases. Germline V CDR1 and CDR2: SGHNT, YENEEA. V gave up 7 bases and J gave up 5 bases; unmatched junction bases: 7. The CDR3 is 15 amino acids. The CDR3 nucleotides read TGTGCCAGCACCCATCTAGCGGGAGTTACCGGGGAGCTGTTTTTT. Translated: CASTHLAGVTGELFF. Based on the CDR3 plus reference TRBV11-3 and TRBJ2-2, the full variable domain is EAGVVQSPRYKIIEKKQPVAFWCNPISGHNTLYWYLQNLGQGPELLIRYENEEAVDDSQLPKDRFSAERLKGVDSTLKIQPAELGDSAVYLCASTHLAGVTGELFFGEGSRLTVL.

The chain employs TRBV28 and TRBJ2-1; 7 bases are shared with TRBD2. The CDR3 loop spans 16 amino acids. Per germline, CDR1 MDHEN and CDR2 SYDVKM. V lost 1 base to trimming and J lost 5 bases; unmatched junction nucleotides: 8. CDR3 in amino acids: CASSLSRGRGNNEQFF. DNA of the CDR3: TGTGCCAGCAGTTTATCCCGGGGGAGGGGAAACAATGAGCAGTTCTTC. Based on the CDR3 plus reference TRBV28 and TRBJ2-1, the full variable domain is DVKVTQSSRYLVKRTGEKVFLECVQDMDHENMFWYRQDPGLGLRLIYFSYDVKMKEKGDIPEGYSVSREKKERFSLILESASTNQTSMYLCASSLSRGRGNNEQFFGPGTRLTVL.

The chain couples TRBV6-1 to TRBJ2-2, with a weak D call TRBD2 (6 bases). The germline gives CDR1 MNHNS, CDR2 SASEGT. With 2 bases removed from V and 2 bases from J, the gap between germline ends came to 9 bases. CDR3 length: 15 residues. CDR3 protein: CASSEISGNTGELFF. The CDR3 DNA reads as TGTGCCAGCAGTGAAATTAGCGGTAACACCGGGGAGCTGTTTTTT.